These 29 T cell receptor beta chains were sequenced from one sample in a study of Graves' ophthalmopathy and Graves' hyperthyroidism (dated by TCRdb to the late 2010s). TCRdb records Illumina HiSeq 2000 as the sequencer. TCR beta CDR3 regions were amplified from RNA transcripts for repertoire sequencing. The first round of RT-PCR was done with HTBI primers and the Qiagen OneStep RT-PCR kit, and was followed by a second round of multiplex PCR, then size selection and purification. TCRdb passed the public sequencing reads through fastp at Q25 and MiXCR, retaining productive beta sequences. Each entry is one CDR3 protein sequence, shown with its most common DNA and genes. This sample holds a few hundred thousand distinct CDR3 sequences; approximately 37% were observed only once. The ten largest account for about 4.6% of the sample. Sequencing used peripheral blood or thyroid tissue (not recorded which). Receptors were obtained from an adult man with Graves' hyperthyroidism.

Concerning this clonotype itself: Germline and junction disagree at one end, which may indicate a read error. The J gene is TRBJ2-5, the V gene TRBV12-3 or TRBV12-4, with 12 bases aligning to TRBD2. The CDR3 sequence is 12 residues long. CDR3 residues: CASSLAGGSQYF. For the CDR3, the DNA is TGTGCCAGCAGTCTAGCGGGAGGGTCCCAGTACTTC.

This clonotype was recorded at least ten times. V is TRBV20-1 and J is TRBJ2-7; D possibly corresponds to TRBD2 (7 bases). V lost 6 bases and J lost 6, with 21 bases in between. Per the germline V gene, CDR1 is DFQATT and CDR2 is SNEGSKA (reference sequence). This CDR3 has 14 amino acids. CDR3 sequence: CSARVEGGLREQYF. In nucleotides, the CDR3 is TGCAGTGCCCGTGTCGAGGGGGGGCTCCGCGAGCAGTACTTC.

The rearrangement joins TRBV4-1 to TRBJ1-3, with D possibly matching TRBD1 (5 bases). The V gene's germline CDR1 is MGHRA and CDR2 YSYEKL. CDR3 length: 17 amino acids. The ends were cut back, 0 bases at V and 6 bases at J, with 18 bases in the middle. The CDR3 nucleotides are TGCGCCAGCAGCCAAGAGATCTACGGGGCCCGGACAAACACCATATATTTT. Translated, it gives CASSQEIYGARTNTIYF.

This clonotype was observed many times. This rearrangement joins TRBV7-3 to TRBJ2-7; a possible D gene is TRBD1 (6 bases). This CDR3 has 15 residues. V lost 4 bases to trimming and J lost 3 bases, with 16 bases between them. The germline V gene has CDR1 SGHTA and CDR2 FQGTGA. The CDR3 sequence is CASSYGPRGVYEQYF. In DNA, the CDR3 is TGTGCCAGCAGCTACGGCCCCAGGGGTGTCTACGAGCAGTACTTC.

The table lists this clonotype with many counts. The gene calls are TRBV29-1 and TRBJ1-5; perhaps TRBD1 as D (6 bases). The CDR3 is 14 residues long. Germline V gives CDR1 SQVTM, CDR2 ANQGSEA. Trimming pared 7 bases from V and 5 bases from J, leaving 18 bases between. The CDR3 is CSATTTGIDQPQHF. In DNA form, the CDR3 reads TGCAGCGCAACCACGACAGGAATCGATCAGCCCCAGCATTTT.

This clonotype has a handful of counts. This chain connects TRBV7-9 to TRBJ1-5, with TRBD1 matching over 8 bases. The germline gives CDR1 SEHNR, CDR2 FQNEAQ (reference sequence). Trimming took 2 bases from V and 1 from J; bases not matched to a gene: 4. CDR3 length equals 16 residues. Written as DNA, the CDR3 is TGTGCCAGCAGCTTAAGGACAGGGAGAAGCAATCAGCCCCAGCATTTT. Its protein is CASSLRTGRSNQPQHF.

Written as DNA, the CDR3 is TGTGCCAGTACCCCACACCCACGATATCCCCCGGGACTCTACGAGCAGTACTTC. Amino acids: CASTPHPRYPPGLYEQYF. This sequence joins TRBV19 and TRBJ2-7; perhaps TRBD2 as D (6 bases). Germline CDR1 LNHDA, CDR2 SQIVND (reference sequence). This CDR3 region has 18 residues. V was pared by 7 bases and J by 3 bases, with 28 bases between.

This clonotype was detected many times. The chain couples TRBV5-8 to TRBJ1-2; 11 nucleotides line up with TRBD1. The CDR3 runs 15 residues. Germline values: CDR1 SGHTS, CDR2 YDEGEE. The ends lost 4 bases at V and 3 bases at J; junction bases unmatched: 5. The CDR3 region is CASSTRTGGYYGYTF. CDR3 DNA: TGTGCCAGCAGCACCCGGACAGGGGGCTACTATGGCTACACCTTC. Combining the CDR3 with reference TRBV5-8 and TRBJ1-2 gives the whole variable domain EAGVTQSPTHLIKTRGQQATLRCSPISGHTSVYWYQQALGLGLQFLLWYDEGEERNRGNFPPRFSGRQFPNYSSELNVNALELEDSALYLCASSTRTGGYYGYTFGSGTRLTVV.

The sample holds many counts of this clonotype. The CDR3 DNA reads as TGCAGTGCTAGAGATCTCCATGGGGAATTTAAGTATGGCTACACCTTC. Its protein is CSARDLHGEFKYGYTF. The chain employs TRBV20-1 and TRBJ1-2; D not resolved. V gave up 0 bases and J gave up 5 bases, with 19 bases separating them. Germline assignment: CDR1 DFQATT and CDR2 SNEGSKA (reference sequence). The CDR3 runs to 16 residues.

This clonotype came up many times. The chain recombines TRBV2 with TRBJ2-5; D not certain. The CDR3 has 13 residues. CDR1 and CDR2 from the germline V gene are SNHLY and FYNNEI. Trimming removed 4 bases from V and 5 bases from J, with 11 bases in between. The CDR3 loop is CASSAGSMETQYF. The CDR3 DNA follows: TGTGCCAGCAGTGCGGGTAGCATGGAGACCCAGTACTTC.

This clonotype has at least ten counts. This chain connects TRBV20-1 to TRBJ1-1; D is uncertain. CDR3 length: 13 amino acids. V dropped 1 base and J dropped 3 bases, with 9 bases sitting between them. Germline CDR1 is DFQATT and CDR2 is SNEGSKA (reference sequence). The CDR3 protein is CSARGGEHTEAFF. CDR3 sequence (DNA): TGCAGTGCTAGAGGTGGAGAACACACTGAAGCTTTCTTT.

Details on this clonotype: Germline is not matched at one junction end, which may reflect a read error. The CDR3 sequence is CASSFRDGSCEQYF. The CDR3 DNA sequence: TGTGCCAGCAGCTTCCGCGACGGGTCCTGCGAGCAGTACTTC. This sequence joins TRBV7-8 and TRBJ2-7, with D uncertain. The CDR3 has 14 residues. Germline CDR1 reads SGHVS; CDR2 reads FQNEAQ.

The chain links TRBV29-1 to TRBJ1-1, with 9 bases that match TRBD1. Unmatched junction bases numbered 5, after V lost 1 base and J lost 5 bases. Germline lookup yields CDR1 SQVTM and CDR2 ANQGSEA. The CDR3 is 14 residues long. The CDR3 region is CSVEGGQGGTEAFF. CDR3 nucleotide sequence: TGCAGCGTTGAAGGGGGACAGGGTGGGACTGAAGCTTTCTTT.

This clonotype was seen only once. The junction shows a germline mismatch at one end, possibly a read error. The V call is TRBV5-1, the J call TRBJ1-5; possible D gene TRBD1, 5 bases. In germline, CDR1 is SGHRS, CDR2 YFSETQ. The CDR3 covers 12 residues. The CDR3 protein is CASSLEGETQHF. CDR3 bases: TGTGCCAGCAGCTTGGAAGGGGAGACCCAGCATTTT.

The J gene is TRBJ1-2, the V gene TRBV5-1, with D perhaps TRBD1 (6 bases). With 4 bases removed from V and 5 bases from J, the gap between germline ends came to 21 bases. CDR3 size: 16 residues. Germline V CDR1 and CDR2: SGHRS, YFSETQ. CDR3 coding DNA: TGCGCCAGCAGCACGACCGGGACAAGGGGCGCTTATGGCTACACCTTC. Protein sequence: CASSTTGTRGAYGYTF.

This clonotype was counted only a few times. V usage is TRBV12-3 or TRBV12-4 and J usage is TRBJ2-3; D is uncertain. Between the trimmed V and J ends, which lost 3 bases and 0 bases, there was a span of 10 bases. The CDR3 sequence is 15 residues long. For the CDR3, the DNA is TGTGCCAGCAGTTTGGACGGCTCTAGCACAGATACGCAGTATTTT. Its protein product is CASSLDGSSTDTQYF.

In this sample, this clonotype turned up many times. The V and J genes are TRBV20-1 and TRBJ1-5, with 9 nucleotides matching TRBD1. The germline V gene encodes CDR1 DFQATT and CDR2 SNEGSKA (reference sequence). This CDR3 has 14 residues. V lost 4 bases to trimming and J lost 6 bases; unmatched junction nucleotides: 7. CDR3 DNA sequence: TGCAGTGCTATCCCGGGACAGGGCAGTCAGCCCCAGCATTTT. Translated, it gives CSAIPGQGSQPQHF.

This clonotype was picked up many times. The CDR3 sequence is CSVDPGTSYGYTF. The CDR3 nucleotides are TGCAGCGTTGACCCAGGGACTAGCTATGGCTACACCTTC. The chain employs TRBV29-1 and TRBJ1-2; D might be TRBD1 (5 bases). V dropped 3 bases and J dropped 4 bases, with 12 bases sitting between them. The CDR3 covers 13 residues. Germline CDR1 and CDR2: SQVTM and ANQGSEA.

Many counts were recorded for this clonotype. V and J are TRBV5-1 and TRBJ2-7; TRBD1 matches 7 bases. CDR1 is SGHRS, CDR2 YFSETQ, per germline. The CDR3 spans 14 residues. V dropped 2 bases and J dropped 0; count of bases not matched to a gene: 2. CDR3 coding DNA: TGCGCCAGCAGCTTCGGACAGGTCTCCTACGAGCAGTACTTC. Translating gives CASSFGQVSYEQYF. Based on the CDR3 plus reference TRBV5-1 and TRBJ2-7, the full variable domain is KAGVTQTPRYLIKTRGQQVTLSCSPISGHRSVSWYQQTPGQGLQFLFEYFSETQRNKGNFPGRFSGRQFSNSRSEMNVSTLELGDSALYLCASSFGQVSYEQYFGPGTRLTVT.

This clonotype has a single count. The V call is TRBV2, the J call TRBJ2-5; 8 bases are shared with TRBD2. V lost 5 bases, J lost 3 bases, and 17 bases stayed unmatched. CDR1 is SNHLY, CDR2 FYNNEI, per germline. This CDR3 comprises 18 residues. CDR3 region: CASSLWGTGGLREETQYF. The DNA for the CDR3 is TGTGCCAGCAGTTTATGGGGGACGGGGGGGTTAAGGGAAGAGACCCAGTACTTC.

The chain carries TRBV2 and TRBJ2-2, with 7 bases lining up with TRBD1. This CDR3 contains 14 residues. CDR1 is SNHLY, CDR2 FYNNEI, per germline. The ends lost 6 bases at V and 4 bases at J; junction bases unmatched: 5. The CDR3 protein is CASSRSGGTGELFF. The CDR3 DNA follows: TGTGCCAGCAGCAGATCAGGGGGCACCGGGGAGCTGTTTTTT.

This clonotype was found many times. This sequence joins TRBV4-1 and TRBJ1-4; no clear D gene. V was trimmed by 0 bases and J by 7 bases, leaving 9 bases between them. The germline gives CDR1 MGHRA, CDR2 YSYEKL. The CDR3 covers 14 residues. CDR3 in amino acids: CASSQDPSIEKLFF. The CDR3 DNA sequence: TGCGCCAGCAGCCAAGATCCGTCGATTGAAAAACTGTTTTTT.

V and J are TRBV30 and TRBJ2-5, with 7 bases fitting TRBD1. The J segment lost 0 bases and the V segment lost 8 bases, leaving 9 bases of the junction unmatched. Germline CDR1 GTSNPN, CDR2 SVGIG (reference sequence). The CDR3 covers 14 residues. The DNA for the CDR3 is TGTGCCGGACAGGATCGAGGCTACCAAGAGACCCAGTACTTC. Translating it yields CAGQDRGYQETQYF.

The rearrangement uses TRBV29-1 and TRBJ2-7; TRBD1 matches 9 bases. The CDR3 spans 16 residues. Germline CDR1 and CDR2: SQVTM and ANQGSEA. With V trimmed by 3 bases and J by 3 bases, 12 bases remained unmatched. The CDR3 DNA follows: TGCAGCGTTGATAGGCTGGACAGGGGACTTCACTACGAGCAGTACTTC. It codes for CSVDRLDRGLHYEQYF.

This clonotype was recorded many times. The rearrangement uses TRBV15 and TRBJ1-1; D is unresolved. Germline loops: CDR1 LNHNV, CDR2 YYDKDF (reference sequence). V dropped 7 bases and J dropped 0 bases, with 6 bases sitting between them. This CDR3 has 12 residues. This CDR3 reads CATIGLNTEAFF. The CDR3 nucleotides are TGTGCCACCATCGGACTGAACACTGAAGCTTTCTTT.

This sequence joins TRBV2 and TRBJ1-1, with 9 bases fitting TRBD1. This CDR3 region has 14 residues. Trimming took 6 bases from V and 5 from J; bases not matched to a gene: 7. CDR1 SNHLY and CDR2 FYNNEI come from the germline V gene. The CDR3 DNA is TGTGCCAGCAGGGGAACAGGGGGCCAGACTGAAGCTTTCTTT. Residues: CASRGTGGQTEAFF.

This clonotype was seen ten or more times. This sequence joins TRBV7-3 and TRBJ1-1, with D possibly matching TRBD1 (5 bases). Trimming removed 6 bases from V and 4 bases from J, with 12 bases in between. CDR1 and CDR2 (germline): SGHTA, FQGTGA. The length of the CDR3 is 13 residues. CDR3 residues: CASSRSGATEAFF. The CDR3 DNA is TGTGCCAGCAGTCGCTCTGGGGCCACTGAAGCTTTCTTT.

The chain combines TRBV10-3 with TRBJ2-5; the D is unclear. The CDR3 contains 12 residues. Trimming left V 3 bases short and J 9 bases short, with 11 bases between. CDR1 and CDR2 (germline): ENHRY, SYGVKD. CDR3 amino acids: CAISDQEFSQYF. DNA of the CDR3: TGTGCCATCAGTGATCAGGAGTTTTCCCAGTACTTC.

The chain couples TRBV2 to TRBJ1-2; tentatively, D is TRBD1 (6 bases). The CDR3 runs 14 residues. From germline, CDR1 is SNHLY and CDR2 FYNNEI. Trimming took 8 bases from V and 5 from J, leaving 18 bases between them. For the CDR3, the DNA is TGTGCCAGCGTGGACAGAGAGACCCAGTATGGCTACACCTTC. Its protein product is CASVDRETQYGYTF. Full variable domain (remainder filled in from reference TRBV2 and TRBJ1-2): EPEVTQTPSHQVTQMGQEVILRCVPISNHLYFYWYRQILGQKVEFLVSFYNNEISEKSEIFDDQFSVERPDGSNFTLKIRSTKLEDSAMYFCASVDRETQYGYTFGSGTRLTVV.